These 30 T cell receptor beta chains share one sample of origin, sequenced in a study of siplizumab effects on memory and regulatory T cells. Assay used: immunoSEQ multiplex PCR; TCRdb lists only in-frame clones, some missing. The sample has tens of thousands of clones; over 90% are singletons. What was sequenced was CD8+ T cells sorted from blood. The origin of the receptors is a human donor in good health.

This chain joins TRBV7-3 and TRBJ2-3; 9 nucleotides line up with TRBD2. This CDR3 is 14 amino acids long. CDR1 and CDR2 (germline): SGHTA, FQGTGA. J gave up 4 bases and V 5 bases, and 4 bases lay outside the gene matches. The DNA of the CDR3 is TGTGCCAGCAGCGGCGGGAGGGGGCCAGATACGCAGTATTTT. Its translation: CASSGGRGPDTQYF.

V is TRBV7-9 and J is TRBJ2-2; 12 nucleotides line up with TRBD2. V lost 5 bases and J lost 8; bases outside the gene matches: 6. Germline CDR1 and CDR2: SEHNR and FQNEAQ (reference sequence). The CDR3 contains 15 residues. The CDR3 is CASSQLAGGAGELFF. The CDR3 coding sequence is TGTGCCAGCAGCCAACTAGCGGGAGGAGCTGGGGAGCTGTTTTTT.

The CDR3 here is CASTNSRDHSYEQYF. The CDR3, as DNA: TGTGCCAGCACCAACAGCCGGGACCACTCCTACGAGCAGTACTTC. This chain connects TRBV2 to TRBJ2-7; D may be TRBD1 or TRBD2 (5 bases each). The V gene's germline CDR1 is SNHLY and CDR2 FYNNEI. V was pared by 7 bases and J by 0 bases, with 16 bases between. This CDR3 has 15 residues.

The chain has TRBV5-5 and TRBJ1-4, with D perhaps matching TRBD1 (6 bases). CDR3 length: 13 amino acids. Germline V gene data show CDR1 as SGHKS and CDR2 as YYEKEE (reference sequence). V dropped 0 bases and J dropped 7 bases, with 7 bases sitting between them. CDR3 protein: CASSLGGGEKLFF. DNA of the CDR3: TGTGCCAGCAGCTTGGGAGGGGGTGAAAAACTGTTTTTT.

The chain couples TRBV2 to TRBJ1-3, with 7 bases that match TRBD1. CDR3 length equals 15 residues. Germline CDR1 reads SNHLY; CDR2 reads FYNNEI. V shed 7 bases and J 0 bases; nucleotides not matched to a gene: 6. The CDR3 bases are TGTGCCAGCATAGCAGGGGGAAGCTCTGGAAACACCATATATTTT. It translates to CASIAGGSSGNTIYF.

The chain has TRBV6-4 and TRBJ1-3; no definite D call. V lost 2 bases and J lost 9, with 8 bases in between. Germline V gene lookup returns CDR1 MRHNA and CDR2 SNTAGT. This CDR3 contains 12 residues. The CDR3 DNA sequence: TGTGCCAGCAGTGACCCCACCGGCACCATATATTTT. It is translated as CASSDPTGTIYF.

The chain is built from TRBV19 and TRBJ2-1; 12 positions match TRBD2. V lost 1 base to trimming and J lost 4 bases; unmatched junction nucleotides: 8. Germline assignment: CDR1 LNHDA and CDR2 SQIVND (reference sequence). The CDR3 extends over 18 amino acids. The CDR3 sequence is CASSIGLLAGGSYNEQFF. The CDR3 DNA sequence: TGTGCCAGTAGTATAGGCTTACTAGCGGGAGGAAGTTACAATGAGCAGTTCTTC.

V gene TRBV5-1 combines with J gene TRBJ2-7; D is perhaps TRBD2 (6 bases). Germline V gives CDR1 SGHRS, CDR2 YFSETQ. V lost 8 bases, J lost 2 bases, and 14 bases lay in between. The CDR3 is made up of 13 amino acids. In DNA, the CDR3 is TGCGCCAGTGCTAGCGCTCTCACCTACGAGCAGTACTTC. It yields the protein CASASALTYEQYF.

This sequence joins TRBV11-3 and TRBJ2-2, with D uncertain. V lost 1 base and J lost 6, with 18 bases in between. In germline, CDR1 is SGHNT, CDR2 YENEEA. This CDR3 has 17 residues. CDR3 nucleotide sequence: TGTGCCAGCAGCTTAGCTCTAAGGATTGGACCCGCCGGGGAGCTGTTTTTT. Residues: CASSLALRIGPAGELFF.

The chain combines TRBV7-9 with TRBJ1-1; 9 positions agree with TRBD1. V lost 4 bases and J lost 3; bases outside the gene matches: 12. Per germline, CDR1 SEHNR and CDR2 FQNEAQ (reference sequence). The CDR3 is 17 residues long. The CDR3 loop reads CASSSGQGPPQDTEAFF. As DNA, the CDR3 is TGTGCCAGCAGCTCAGGACAGGGGCCCCCCCAAGACACTGAAGCTTTCTTT.

V and J are TRBV9 and TRBJ1-1; TRBD1 is a possible D gene (6 bases). Between the trimmed V and J ends, which lost 4 bases and 3 bases, there was a span of 10 bases. CDR3 length equals 13 residues. In germline, CDR1 is SGDLS, CDR2 YYNGEE. CDR3 bases: TGTGCCAGCAGCACCGGGGGGCACACTGAAGCTTTCTTT. It encodes CASSTGGHTEAFF.

This clone was detected once. This chain joins TRBV21-1 and TRBJ2-7; the table calls TRBD1, which could not be checked here. TRBV21-1 is deemed a pseudogene. The CDR3 consists of 16 residues. The CDR3 DNA follows: TGTGCCAGCAGCTCACAACCGAGACAGAGCTCCTACGAGCAGTACTTC. It encodes CASSSQPRQSSYEQYF.

This clone was detected once. The chain carries TRBV30 and TRBJ2-1; D is unclear. Germline V lookup: CDR1 GTSNPN, CDR2 SVGIG (reference sequence). The V gene lost 0 bases and the J gene lost 4 bases, with 4 bases spanning the gap. This CDR3 has 12 residues. The CDR3 nucleotides read TGTGCCTGGAGTGTGGGTTACAATGAGCAGTTCTTC. Its translation is CAWSVGYNEQFF.

This clone appeared a few times. This rearrangement joins TRBV7-9 to TRBJ2-6, with D unclear. With 4 bases removed from V and 4 bases from J, the gap between germline ends came to 23 bases. The germline gives CDR1 SEHNR, CDR2 FQNEAQ (reference sequence). CDR3 length equals 19 residues. The CDR3 DNA follows: TGTGCCAGCAGCTCCCCCCGGCATGTGGCCCCCCTGGGGGCCAACGTCCTGACTTTC. It yields the protein CASSSPRHVAPLGANVLTF.

J is TRBJ2-7 and V is TRBV9, with D tentatively TRBD2 (5 bases). V was shortened by 4 bases and J by 0 bases, with 20 bases between the two germline ends. Looked up from germline, CDR1 is SGDLS and CDR2 is YYNGEE. The CDR3 spans 17 residues. The CDR3 nucleotides are TGTGCCAGCAGCCCCCCTCACCGTGGCGGGTTCTCCTACGAGCAGTACTTC. Translating it yields CASSPPHRGGFSYEQYF.

V and J are TRBV7-9 and TRBJ2-2; TRBD2 aligns across 7 bases. CDR3 length equals 16 residues. V lost 1 base and J lost 6; bases outside the gene matches: 8. The germline V gene encodes CDR1 SEHNR and CDR2 FQNEAQ (reference sequence). DNA for the CDR3: TGTGCCAGCAGCTTAGATCTTGGCGGGAGCTCCGGGGAGCTGTTTTTT. Its translation: CASSLDLGGSSGELFF.

The sample holds one count of this clone. V gene TRBV27 combines with J gene TRBJ2-2; a possible D gene is TRBD1 (7 bases). The germline gives CDR1 MNHEY, CDR2 SMNVEV (reference sequence). The CDR3 spans 15 residues. With 4 bases removed from V and 4 bases from J, the gap between germline ends came to 13 bases. In nucleotides, the CDR3 is TGTGCCAGCAGTTGGGGGGACAGTCCCACCGGGGAGCTGTTTTTT. Translated: CASSWGDSPTGELFF.

This clone is a singleton in its sample. The chain joins TRBV18 to TRBJ2-1, with 8 bases fitting TRBD2. V was pared by 3 bases and J by 8 bases, with 9 bases of the junction left unmatched. This CDR3 spans 15 amino acids. Germline CDR1 reads KGHSH; CDR2 reads LQKENI. The CDR3 reads CASSPMAGGLDEQFF. CDR3 coding DNA: TGTGCCAGCTCACCGATGGCGGGAGGTTTGGATGAGCAGTTCTTC.

The chain uses TRBV9 and TRBJ1-1; 8 bases are a match to TRBD1. The CDR3 sequence is 13 residues long. J was trimmed by 5 bases and V by 3 bases; bases with no gene match: 3. Per germline, CDR1 SGDLS and CDR2 YYNGEE. This CDR3 is CASSARTGTEAFF. DNA of the CDR3: TGTGCCAGCAGCGCCAGGACAGGGACTGAAGCTTTCTTT.

The chain is built from TRBV7-6 and TRBJ2-1; the match to TRBD2 covers 9 bases. Germline trimming cut 3 bases from V and 8 bases from J; bases unmatched to any gene: 2. The length of the CDR3 is 13 residues. Germline loops: CDR1 SGHVS, CDR2 FNYEAQ. CDR3 DNA sequence: TGTGCCAGCAGCTTCGCGGGGGGGGATGAGCAGTTCTTC. It is translated as CASSFAGGDEQFF.

This clone was seen only a few times. The chain combines TRBV6-4 with TRBJ1-1; TRBD1 might be the D (5 bases). Trimming cost V 3 bases and J 2 bases, with 7 bases left between them. This CDR3 has 13 residues. Germline V gives CDR1 MRHNA, CDR2 SNTAGT. This chain's CDR3 is CASSERDNTEAFF. CDR3 nucleotides: TGTGCCAGCAGTGAAAGGGACAACACTGAAGCTTTCTTT.

The chain uses TRBV4-1 and TRBJ1-2; 7 positions match TRBD1. V dropped 1 base and J dropped 5; count of bases not matched to a gene: 7. The CDR3 loop spans 15 amino acids. From germline, CDR1 is MGHRA and CDR2 YSYEKL. Here the CDR3 reads CASSQVAGGDYGYTF. The CDR3, as DNA: TGCGCCAGCAGCCAAGTAGCAGGGGGTGATTATGGCTACACCTTC.

The chain combines TRBV13 with TRBJ2-6; TRBD1 agrees at 9 bases. This CDR3 is 19 amino acids long. Trimming at V came to 0 bases and at J to 2 bases, leaving 8 bases not matched to a gene. From germline, CDR1 is PRHDT and CDR2 FYEKMQ (reference sequence). As DNA, the CDR3 is TGTGCCAGCAGCTTAGGCGTAGGGGACAGGGTGGCTGGGGCCAACGTCCTGACTTTC. Translated, it gives CASSLGVGDRVAGANVLTF.

This clone was observed a few times. The rearrangement links TRBV7-9 to TRBJ1-2; 8 bases map to TRBD1. The ends lost 2 bases at V and 6 bases at J; junction bases unmatched: 8. Germline V CDR1 and CDR2: SEHNR, FQNEAQ (reference sequence). The CDR3 loop spans 15 amino acids. For the CDR3, the DNA is TGTGCCAGCAGCTTACAGGGGGCATTCGTAAATGGCTACACCTTC. It yields the protein CASSLQGAFVNGYTF.

J is TRBJ2-2 and V is TRBV6-4; 8 positions match TRBD1. The germline V gene encodes CDR1 MRHNA and CDR2 SNTAGT. V lost 2 bases, J lost 7 bases, and 9 bases stayed unmatched. This CDR3 contains 16 residues. This CDR3 reads CASSDGGQGAFGELFF. The CDR3 coding sequence is TGTGCCAGCAGTGACGGCGGGCAGGGGGCGTTCGGGGAGCTGTTTTTT.

The V call is TRBV5-6, the J call TRBJ1-3; no reliable D call. The CDR3 sequence is 15 residues long. Between the trimmed V and J ends, which lost 0 bases and 0 bases, there was a span of 7 bases. Germline CDR1 reads SGHDT; CDR2 reads YYEEEE. CDR3 nucleotides: TGTGCCAGCAGCTTGGACAGAGCCTCTGGAAACACCATATATTTT. Translated: CASSLDRASGNTIYF.

The chain carries TRBV7-8 and TRBJ2-7; perhaps TRBD2 as D (5 bases). Germline CDR1 is SGHVS and CDR2 is FQNEAQ. V was pared by 3 bases and J by 4 bases, with 13 bases between. CDR3 length: 14 residues. The DNA for the CDR3 is TGTGCCAGCAGCTTCGTGGGAGACGGGTACGAGCAGTACTTC. Amino acid sequence: CASSFVGDGYEQYF. Supplemented by reference TRBV7-8 and TRBJ2-7, the full variable domain reads GAGVSQSPRYKVAKRGQDVALRCDPISGHVSLFWYQQALGQGPEFLTYFQNEAQLDKSGLPSDRFFAERPEGSVSTLKIQRTQQEDSAVYLCASSFVGDGYEQYFGPGTRLTVT.

The chain links TRBV5-1 to TRBJ1-5, with no clear D. This CDR3 comprises 13 residues. V was trimmed by 5 bases and J by 4 bases, leaving 10 bases between them. Germline V gene sequence: CDR1 SGHRS, CDR2 YFSETQ. In nucleotides, the CDR3 is TGCGCCAGCAGTGTATCTTCAAATCAGCCCCAGCATTTT. Translated, it gives CASSVSSNQPQHF.

This clone was counted a single time. The chain recombines TRBV28 with TRBJ2-7; perhaps TRBD1 as D (5 bases). The V gene lost 1 base and the J gene lost 2 bases, with 15 bases spanning the gap. The length of the CDR3 is 16 residues. Germline CDR1 and CDR2: MDHEN and SYDVKM. CDR3 amino acids: CASSLSQGRVAYEQYF. CDR3 bases: TGTGCCAGCAGTTTATCCCAGGGAAGGGTGGCCTACGAGCAGTACTTC. Filled out from reference TRBV28 and TRBJ2-7, the complete variable domain reads DVKVTQSSRYLVKRTGEKVFLECVQDMDHENMFWYRQDPGLGLRLIYFSYDVKMKEKGDIPEGYSVSREKKERFSLILESASTNQTSMYLCASSLSQGRVAYEQYFGPGTRLTVT.

The J gene is TRBJ2-1, the V gene TRBV29-1, with 12 positions matching TRBD2. The CDR3 runs 14 residues. CDR1 SQVTM and CDR2 ANQGSEA come from the germline V gene. J was trimmed by 5 bases and V by 4 bases; bases with no gene match: 3. The CDR3 DNA reads TGCAGCGTTGGGACTAGCGGGAACGACAATGAGCAGTTCTTC. Its translation: CSVGTSGNDNEQFF.